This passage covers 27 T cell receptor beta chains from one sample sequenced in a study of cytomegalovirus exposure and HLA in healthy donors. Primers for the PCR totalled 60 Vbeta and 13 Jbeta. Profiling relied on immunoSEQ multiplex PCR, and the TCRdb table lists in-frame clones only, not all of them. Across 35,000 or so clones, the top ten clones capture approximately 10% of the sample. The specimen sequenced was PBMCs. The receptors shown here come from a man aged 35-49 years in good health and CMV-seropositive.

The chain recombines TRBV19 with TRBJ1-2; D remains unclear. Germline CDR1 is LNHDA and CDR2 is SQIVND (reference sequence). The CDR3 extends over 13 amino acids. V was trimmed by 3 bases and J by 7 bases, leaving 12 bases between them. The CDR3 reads CASSIPLGSGYTF. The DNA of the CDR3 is TGTGCCAGTAGTATCCCCCTGGGGAGTGGCTACACCTTC.

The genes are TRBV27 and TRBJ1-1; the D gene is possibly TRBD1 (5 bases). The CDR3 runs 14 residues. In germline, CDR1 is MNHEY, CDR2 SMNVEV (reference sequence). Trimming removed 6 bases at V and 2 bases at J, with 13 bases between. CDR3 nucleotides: TGTGCCAGCAGGCCATGGGGGGGTAACACTGAAGCTTTCTTT. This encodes CASRPWGGNTEAFF.

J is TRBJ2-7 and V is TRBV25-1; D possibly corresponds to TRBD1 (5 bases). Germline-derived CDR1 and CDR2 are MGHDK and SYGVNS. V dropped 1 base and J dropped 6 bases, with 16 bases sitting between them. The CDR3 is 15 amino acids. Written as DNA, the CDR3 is TGTGCCAGCAGTGAATTGGGGCAAGGACGTTTCGAGCAGTACTTC. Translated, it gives CASSELGQGRFEQYF.

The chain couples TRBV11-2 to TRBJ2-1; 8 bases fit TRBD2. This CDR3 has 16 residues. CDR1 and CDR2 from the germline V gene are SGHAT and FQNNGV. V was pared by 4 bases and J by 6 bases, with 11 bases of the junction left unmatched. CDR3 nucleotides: TGTGCCAGCAGCTCCCATCAAATAGCGGGATCCAATGAGCAGTTCTTC. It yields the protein CASSSHQIAGSNEQFF.

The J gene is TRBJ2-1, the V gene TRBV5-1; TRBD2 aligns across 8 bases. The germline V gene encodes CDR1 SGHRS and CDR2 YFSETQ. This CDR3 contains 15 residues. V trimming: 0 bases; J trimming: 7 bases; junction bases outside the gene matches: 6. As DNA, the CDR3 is TGCGCCAGCAGCTTGGAGAGCGGGAGTACGAATGAGCAGTTCTTC. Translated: CASSLESGSTNEQFF.

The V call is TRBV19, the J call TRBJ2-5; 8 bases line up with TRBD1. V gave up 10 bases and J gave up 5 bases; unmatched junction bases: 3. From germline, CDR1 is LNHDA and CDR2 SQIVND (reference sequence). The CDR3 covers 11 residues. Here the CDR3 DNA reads TGTGCCACCACAGGGGGGGAGACCCAGTACTTC. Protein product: CATTGGETQYF.

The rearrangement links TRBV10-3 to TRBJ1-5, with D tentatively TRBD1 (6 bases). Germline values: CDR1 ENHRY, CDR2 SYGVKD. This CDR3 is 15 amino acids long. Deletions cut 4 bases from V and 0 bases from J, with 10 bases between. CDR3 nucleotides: TGTGCCATCAGTGTCTCAGGGGATAGCAATCAGCCCCAGCATTTT. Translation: CAISVSGDSNQPQHF.

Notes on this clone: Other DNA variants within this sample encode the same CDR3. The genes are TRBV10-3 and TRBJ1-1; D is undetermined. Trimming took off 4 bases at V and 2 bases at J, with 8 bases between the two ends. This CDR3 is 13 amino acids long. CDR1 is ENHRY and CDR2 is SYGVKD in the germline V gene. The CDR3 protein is CAISVGGNTEAFF. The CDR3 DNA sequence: TGTGCCATCAGTGTCGGTGGTAACACTGAAGCTTTCTTT.

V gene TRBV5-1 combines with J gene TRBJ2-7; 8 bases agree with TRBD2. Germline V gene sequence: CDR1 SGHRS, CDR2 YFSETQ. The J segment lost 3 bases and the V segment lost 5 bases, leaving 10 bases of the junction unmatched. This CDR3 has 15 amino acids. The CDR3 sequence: CASRSSAGDLYEQYF. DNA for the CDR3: TGCGCCAGCAGGTCCTCAGCGGGAGATCTCTACGAGCAGTACTTC. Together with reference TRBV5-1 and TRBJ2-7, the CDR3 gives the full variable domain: KAGVTQTPRYLIKTRGQQVTLSCSPISGHRSVSWYQQTPGQGLQFLFEYFSETQRNKGNFPGRFSGRQFSNSRSEMNVSTLELGDSALYLCASRSSAGDLYEQYFGPGTRLTVT.

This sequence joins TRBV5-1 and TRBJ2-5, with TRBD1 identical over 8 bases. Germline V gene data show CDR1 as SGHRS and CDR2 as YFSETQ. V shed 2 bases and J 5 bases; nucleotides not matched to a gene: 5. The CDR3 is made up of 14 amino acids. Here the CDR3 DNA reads TGCGCCAGCAGCTTATCAGGGGGCGGGGAGACCCAGTACTTC. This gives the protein CASSLSGGGETQYF.

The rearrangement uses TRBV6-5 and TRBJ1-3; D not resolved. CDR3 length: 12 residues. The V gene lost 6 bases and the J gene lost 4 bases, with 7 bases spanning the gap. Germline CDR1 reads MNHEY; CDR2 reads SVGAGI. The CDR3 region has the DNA TGTGCCAGCAGGGAGGAGGGAAACACCATATATTTT. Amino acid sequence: CASREEGNTIYF.

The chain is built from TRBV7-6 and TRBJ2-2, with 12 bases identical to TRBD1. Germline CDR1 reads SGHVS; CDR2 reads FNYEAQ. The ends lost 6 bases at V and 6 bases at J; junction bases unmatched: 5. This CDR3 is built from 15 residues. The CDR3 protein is CASRTGTGGSGELFF. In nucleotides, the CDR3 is TGTGCCAGCAGGACCGGGACAGGGGGCTCCGGGGAGCTGTTTTTT.

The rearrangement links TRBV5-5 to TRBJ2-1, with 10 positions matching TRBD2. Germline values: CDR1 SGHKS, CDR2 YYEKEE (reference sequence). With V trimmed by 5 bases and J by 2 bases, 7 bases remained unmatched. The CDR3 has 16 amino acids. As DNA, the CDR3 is TGTGCCAGCAGTTTAGCGGGAGGTGCCCCCTACAATGAGCAGTTCTTC. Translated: CASSLAGGAPYNEQFF.

The CDR3 loop is CSVEDIPGGDNEQFF. In nucleotides, the CDR3 is TGCAGCGTTGAAGATATCCCGGGGGGAGACAATGAGCAGTTCTTC. V usage is TRBV29-1 and J usage is TRBJ2-1, with 7 bases fitting TRBD2. The germline CDR1 and CDR2 sequences are SQVTM and ANQGSEA. The CDR3 has 15 residues. V lost 0 bases and J lost 5; bases outside the gene matches: 7.

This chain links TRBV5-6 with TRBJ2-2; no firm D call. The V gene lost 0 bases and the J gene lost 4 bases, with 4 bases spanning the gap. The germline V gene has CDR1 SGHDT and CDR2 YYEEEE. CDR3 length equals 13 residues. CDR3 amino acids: CASSLGPTGELFF. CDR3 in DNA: TGTGCCAGCAGCTTGGGGCCCACCGGGGAGCTGTTTTTT. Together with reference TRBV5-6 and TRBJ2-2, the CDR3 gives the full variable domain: DAGVTQSPTHLIKTRGQQVTLRCSPKSGHDTVSWYQQALGQGPQFIFQYYEEEERQRGNFPDRFSGHQFPNYSSELNVNALLLGDSALYLCASSLGPTGELFFGEGSRLTVL.

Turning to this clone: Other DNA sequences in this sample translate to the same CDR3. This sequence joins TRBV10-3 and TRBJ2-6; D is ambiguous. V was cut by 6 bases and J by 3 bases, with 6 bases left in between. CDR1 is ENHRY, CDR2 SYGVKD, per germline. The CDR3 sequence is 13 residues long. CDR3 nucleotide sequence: TGTGCCATCAGGGTAGTTGGGGCCAACGTCCTGACTTTC. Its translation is CAIRVVGANVLTF.

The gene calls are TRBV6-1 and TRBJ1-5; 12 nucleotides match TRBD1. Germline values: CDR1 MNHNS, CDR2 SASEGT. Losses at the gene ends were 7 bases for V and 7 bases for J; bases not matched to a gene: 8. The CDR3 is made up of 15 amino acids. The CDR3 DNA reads TGTGCCAGCATTCCGGGACAGGGGGCAAGGCAGCCCCAGCATTTT. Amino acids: CASIPGQGARQPQHF.

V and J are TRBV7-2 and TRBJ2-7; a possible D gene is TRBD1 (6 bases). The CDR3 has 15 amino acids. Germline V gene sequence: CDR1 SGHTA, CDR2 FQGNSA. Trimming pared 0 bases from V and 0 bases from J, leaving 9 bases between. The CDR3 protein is CASSLAQGTSYEQYF. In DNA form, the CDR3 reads TGTGCCAGCAGCTTAGCGCAGGGGACCTCCTACGAGCAGTACTTC.

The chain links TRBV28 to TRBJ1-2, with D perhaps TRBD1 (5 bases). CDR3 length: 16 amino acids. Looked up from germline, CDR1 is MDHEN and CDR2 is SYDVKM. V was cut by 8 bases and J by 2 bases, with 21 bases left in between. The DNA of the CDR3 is TGTGCCAGCGAGTTTATGTCTAAGGAGGGGAACTATGGCTACACCTTC. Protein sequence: CASEFMSKEGNYGYTF.

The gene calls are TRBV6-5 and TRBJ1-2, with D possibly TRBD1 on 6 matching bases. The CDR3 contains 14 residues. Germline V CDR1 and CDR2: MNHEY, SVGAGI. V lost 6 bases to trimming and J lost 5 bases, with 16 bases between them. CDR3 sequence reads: CASSPRGGLYGYTF. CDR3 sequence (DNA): TGTGCCAGCAGCCCCCGCGGGGGGCTTTATGGCTACACCTTC.

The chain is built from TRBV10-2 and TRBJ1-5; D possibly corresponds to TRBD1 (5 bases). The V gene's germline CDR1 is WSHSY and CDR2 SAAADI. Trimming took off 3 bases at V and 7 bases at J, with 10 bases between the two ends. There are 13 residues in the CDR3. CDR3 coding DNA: TGCGCCAGCAGTGATCAGGGCCGGCAGCCCCAGCATTTT. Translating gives CASSDQGRQPQHF.

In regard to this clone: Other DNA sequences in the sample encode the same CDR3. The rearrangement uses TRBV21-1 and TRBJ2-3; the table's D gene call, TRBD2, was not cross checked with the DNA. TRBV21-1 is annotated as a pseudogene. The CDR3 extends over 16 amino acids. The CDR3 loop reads CASSNGTSGRTDTQYF. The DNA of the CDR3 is TGTGCCAGCAGCAACGGGACTAGCGGGAGGACAGATACGCAGTATTTT.

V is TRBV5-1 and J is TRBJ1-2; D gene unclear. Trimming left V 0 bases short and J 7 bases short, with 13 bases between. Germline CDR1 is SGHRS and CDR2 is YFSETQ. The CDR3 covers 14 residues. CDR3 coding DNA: TGCGCCAGCAGCTTGGGGGAAGGGAGATTTGGCTACACCTTC. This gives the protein CASSLGEGRFGYTF.

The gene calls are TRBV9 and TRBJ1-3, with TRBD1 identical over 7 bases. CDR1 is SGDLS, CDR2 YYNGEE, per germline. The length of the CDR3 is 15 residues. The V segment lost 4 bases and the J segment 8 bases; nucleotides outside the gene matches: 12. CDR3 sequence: CASSSSTGARDTIYF. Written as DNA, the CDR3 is TGTGCCAGCAGCTCCTCTACAGGGGCGAGAGACACCATATATTTT.

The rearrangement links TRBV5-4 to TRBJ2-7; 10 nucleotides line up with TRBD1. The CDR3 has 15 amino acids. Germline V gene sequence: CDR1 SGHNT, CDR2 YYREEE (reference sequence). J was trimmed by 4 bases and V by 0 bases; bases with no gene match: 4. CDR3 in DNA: TGTGCCAGCAGCTTGGAGGCGGGACAGGGGTACGAGCAGTACTTC. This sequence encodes CASSLEAGQGYEQYF.

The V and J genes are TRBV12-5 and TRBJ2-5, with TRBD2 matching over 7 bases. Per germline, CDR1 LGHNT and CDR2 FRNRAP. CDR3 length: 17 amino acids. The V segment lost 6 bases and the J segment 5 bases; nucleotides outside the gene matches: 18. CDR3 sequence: CASGASPVSGLGETQYF. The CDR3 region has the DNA TGTGCTAGTGGAGCCTCTCCGGTTAGCGGGCTTGGGGAGACCCAGTACTTC. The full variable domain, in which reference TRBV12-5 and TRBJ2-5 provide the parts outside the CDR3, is DARVTQTPRHKVTEMGQEVTMRCQPILGHNTVFWYRQTMMQGLELLAYFRNRAPLDDSGMPKDRFSAEMPDATLATLKIQPSEPRDSAVYFCASGASPVSGLGETQYFGPGTRLLVL.

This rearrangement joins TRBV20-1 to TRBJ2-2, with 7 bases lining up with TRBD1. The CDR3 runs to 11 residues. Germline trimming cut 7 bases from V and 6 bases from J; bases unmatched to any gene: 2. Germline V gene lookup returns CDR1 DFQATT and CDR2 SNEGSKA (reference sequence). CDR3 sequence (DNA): TGCAGTGTGAGGGGGCCCGGGGAGCTGTTTTTT. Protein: CSVRGPGELFF.